Listed below are T cell receptor beta chains from one sample, sequenced in a study of T cell changes during pregnancy in multiple sclerosis. Libraries were prepared by immunoSEQ multiplex PCR; TCRdb keeps only in-frame clonotypes and omits some of them. The sample includes over 45,000 clones, approximately 85% of them seen just once. The specimen was CD4+ T cells from peripheral blood mononuclear cells, collected in the second trimester of pregnancy. The source is a female donor with multiple sclerosis, enrolled in a pregnancy study. The CDR3 runs from the conserved cysteine through the conserved F or W. The D gene is left open where the match is weak. Where a row states a size, it is once, few, many or the class of an expanded clone; other rows omit it.

CDR3aa: CAWRQGSNSPLHF; CDR3nt: TGTGCCTGGAGACAGGGGAGTAATTCACCCCTCCACTTT; j_gene: TRBJ1-6; d_gene: TRBD1; v_gene: TRBV30; abundance: -
CDR3aa: CASSFGYGYTF; CDR3nt: TGTGCCAGTAGTTTCGGCTATGGCTACACCTTC; j_gene: TRBJ1-2; d_gene: -; v_gene: TRBV19; abundance: -
CDR3aa: CAISESTRDGYTF; CDR3nt: TGTGCCATCAGTGAGTCGACGCGGGATGGCTACACCTTC; j_gene: TRBJ1-2; d_gene: -; v_gene: TRBV10-3; abundance: -
CDR3aa: CASSLQASNQPQHF; CDR3nt: TGTGCCAGCAGCTTACAGGCTAGCAATCAGCCCCAGCATTTT; j_gene: TRBJ1-5; d_gene: -; v_gene: TRBV7-2; abundance: -
CDR3aa: CASSEELAFAYEQYF; CDR3nt: TGTGCCAGCAGTGAAGAATTAGCGTTTGCCTACGAGCAGTACTTC; j_gene: TRBJ2-7; d_gene: -; v_gene: TRBV6-1; abundance: -
CDR3aa: CASSLSIVAGNEKLFF; CDR3nt: TGCGCCAGCAGCTTGAGTATTGTAGCGGGTAATGAAAAACTGTTTTTT; j_gene: TRBJ1-4; d_gene: -; v_gene: TRBV5-1; abundance: -
CDR3aa: CSVPLAGGQETQYF; CDR3nt: TGCAGCGTTCCGCTAGCGGGAGGCCAAGAGACCCAGTACTTC; j_gene: TRBJ2-5; d_gene: TRBD2; v_gene: TRBV29-1; abundance: -
CDR3aa: CASSEGTGVDETQYF; CDR3nt: TGTGCCAGCAGTGAGGGGACAGGGGTGGACGAGACCCAGTACTTC; j_gene: TRBJ2-5; d_gene: TRBD1; v_gene: TRBV6-1; abundance: -
CDR3aa: CASSLGYSYEQYF; CDR3nt: TGTGCCAGCAGCTTAGGTTACAGCTACGAGCAGTACTTC; j_gene: TRBJ2-7; d_gene: -; v_gene: TRBV7-9; abundance: -
CDR3aa: CASSLGGNTGELFF; CDR3nt: TGTGCCAGCAGCTTAGGCGGGAACACCGGGGAGCTGTTTTTT; j_gene: TRBJ2-2; d_gene: -; v_gene: TRBV7-9; abundance: -
CDR3aa: CASSIFANRVEKLFF; CDR3nt: TGTGCCAGTAGTATATTTGCAAATCGAGTAGAAAAACTGTTTTTT; j_gene: TRBJ1-4; d_gene: -; v_gene: TRBV19; abundance: once
CDR3aa: CASSLIGGRGNIQYF; CDR3nt: TGTGCCAGCAGCTTGATTGGGGGCCGCGGAAACATTCAGTACTTC; j_gene: TRBJ2-4; d_gene: -; v_gene: TRBV5-6; abundance: -
CDR3aa: CASSGIQGVEKLFF; CDR3nt: TGTGCCAGTAGTGGAATTCAAGGGGTGGAAAAACTGTTTTTT; j_gene: TRBJ1-4; d_gene: -; v_gene: TRBV19; abundance: -
CDR3aa: CASSADIQAHYGYTF; CDR3nt: TGCGCCAGCAGCGCAGACATACAGGCTCACTATGGCTACACCTTC; j_gene: TRBJ1-2; d_gene: -; v_gene: TRBV4-3; abundance: -
CDR3aa: CASSLSGDWDGYTF; CDR3nt: TGTGCCAGCAGTTTATCAGGGGATTGGGATGGCTACACCTTC; j_gene: TRBJ1-2; d_gene: -; v_gene: TRBV27; abundance: -
CDR3aa: CASSLVLASYNEQFF; CDR3nt: TGCGCCAGCAGCTTGGTATTAGCCTCCTACAATGAGCAGTTCTTC; j_gene: TRBJ2-1; d_gene: -; v_gene: TRBV5-1; abundance: -
CDR3aa: CASSLDRYRNYEQYF; CDR3nt: TGCGCCAGCAGCTTGGACCGATACAGAAACTACGAGCAGTACTTC; j_gene: TRBJ2-7; d_gene: -; v_gene: TRBV5-1; abundance: -
CDR3aa: CASSYSYGERTEAFF; CDR3nt: TGTGCCAGCAGTTACTCGTACGGGGAGCGCACTGAAGCTTTCTTT; j_gene: TRBJ1-1; d_gene: -; v_gene: TRBV6-5; abundance: -
CDR3aa: CASSDRVVETFF; CDR3nt: TGTGCCAGCAGTGACAGGGTGGTCGAAACTTTCTTT; j_gene: TRBJ1-1; d_gene: -; v_gene: TRBV6-1; abundance: -
CDR3aa: CSVPSGRSGTDTQYF; CDR3nt: TGCAGCGTTCCTAGCGGGAGATCCGGCACAGATACGCAGTATTTT; j_gene: TRBJ2-3; d_gene: TRBD2; v_gene: TRBV29-1; abundance: -
CDR3aa: CASSLEATNEKLFF; CDR3nt: TGCGCCAGCAGCTTAGAGGCAACTAATGAAAAACTGTTTTTT; j_gene: TRBJ1-4; d_gene: -; v_gene: TRBV5-1; abundance: -
CDR3aa: CASWTGAQKLFF; CDR3nt: TGTGCCAGCTGGACAGGGGCCCAAAAACTGTTTTTT; j_gene: TRBJ1-4; d_gene: TRBD1; v_gene: TRBV27; abundance: once
CDR3aa: CASTLTGKAKNIQYF; CDR3nt: TGTGCCAGCACCCTCACAGGGAAAGCCAAAAACATTCAGTACTTC; j_gene: TRBJ2-4; d_gene: -; v_gene: TRBV11-2; abundance: -
CDR3aa: CASSFGLTDYQPQHF; CDR3nt: TGTGCCAGCAGCTTCGGTTTAACGGACTATCAGCCCCAGCATTTT; j_gene: TRBJ1-5; d_gene: -; v_gene: TRBV7-9; abundance: -
CDR3aa: CASSEDRGGITHYGYTF; CDR3nt: TGTGCCAGCAGTGAAGATAGGGGAGGCATAACTCACTATGGCTACACCTTC; j_gene: TRBJ1-2; d_gene: -; v_gene: TRBV2; abundance: -
CDR3aa: CASSPRAGDYGYTF; CDR3nt: TGTGCCAGCTCACCACGTGCGGGCGACTATGGCTACACCTTC; j_gene: TRBJ1-2; d_gene: -; v_gene: TRBV18; abundance: -
CDR3aa: CASSHHRQVTYEQYF; CDR3nt: TGCGCCAGCAGCCATCACAGACAGGTCACCTACGAGCAGTACTTC; j_gene: TRBJ2-7; d_gene: -; v_gene: TRBV4-3; abundance: -
CDR3aa: CSVLQGDYGYTF; CDR3nt: TGCAGCGTCTTACAGGGGGACTATGGCTACACCTTC; j_gene: TRBJ1-2; d_gene: TRBD1; v_gene: TRBV29-1; abundance: once
CDR3aa: CASSLLAGGPGTKNIQYF; CDR3nt: TGCGCCAGCAGCTTGCTAGCGGGAGGGCCGGGAACCAAAAACATTCAGTACTTC; j_gene: TRBJ2-4; d_gene: TRBD2; v_gene: TRBV5-1; abundance: -
CDR3aa: CASSTLDRDGEAFF; CDR3nt: TGTGCCAGTAGTACCTTGGACAGGGATGGTGAAGCTTTCTTT; j_gene: TRBJ1-1; d_gene: TRBD1; v_gene: TRBV19; abundance: -
CDR3aa: CASSLAGGPGGELFF; CDR3nt: TGTGCCAGCAGCTTAGCGGGAGGGCCTGGCGGGGAGCTGTTTTTT; j_gene: TRBJ2-2; d_gene: TRBD2; v_gene: TRBV7-6; abundance: -
CDR3aa: CASSPRGQKPFTDTQYF; CDR3nt: TGTGCCAGCAGCCCTCGGGGACAAAAACCGTTCACAGATACGCAGTATTTT; j_gene: TRBJ2-3; d_gene: -; v_gene: TRBV28; abundance: -
CDR3aa: CASSLEASGQETQYF; CDR3nt: TGTGCCAGCAGCTTGGAGGCTAGCGGGCAAGAGACCCAGTACTTC; j_gene: TRBJ2-5; d_gene: TRBD2; v_gene: TRBV5-4; abundance: once
CDR3aa: CASSEGAGATYGYTF; CDR3nt: TGTGCCAGCAGTGAAGGGGCAGGGGCTACCTATGGCTACACCTTC; j_gene: TRBJ1-2; d_gene: -; v_gene: TRBV6-1; abundance: -
CDR3aa: CASSLTPTSGDTQYF; CDR3nt: TGTGCCAGCAGCTTAACCCCGACTAGTGGAGATACGCAGTATTTT; j_gene: TRBJ2-3; d_gene: -; v_gene: TRBV7-3; abundance: -
CDR3aa: CASSQERGGTFSYEKLFF; CDR3nt: TGTGCCAGCAGCCAGGAAAGGGGAGGGACGTTCAGTTATGAAAAACTGTTTTTT; j_gene: TRBJ1-4; d_gene: -; v_gene: TRBV4-2; abundance: -
CDR3aa: CASSPDGRGYYGYTF; CDR3nt: TGTGCCAGCTCACCGGATGGCAGGGGTTACTATGGCTACACCTTC; j_gene: TRBJ1-2; d_gene: -; v_gene: TRBV18; abundance: -
CDR3aa: CASSFRLPNYGYTF; CDR3nt: TGTGCCAGCAGCTTCAGACTACCTAACTATGGCTACACCTTC; j_gene: TRBJ1-2; d_gene: -; v_gene: TRBV5-6; abundance: -
CDR3aa: CASSSTGGFTEAFF; CDR3nt: TGTGCCAGCAGCTCGACAGGGGGCTTCACTGAAGCTTTCTTT; j_gene: TRBJ1-1; d_gene: TRBD1; v_gene: TRBV28; abundance: -
CDR3aa: CASSRLTSGRGNEQFF; CDR3nt: TGCGCCAGCAGCCGCCTTACCAGCGGGAGGGGCAATGAGCAGTTCTTC; j_gene: TRBJ2-1; d_gene: TRBD2; v_gene: TRBV4-1; abundance: -
CDR3aa: CASSTAGEGTDTQYF; CDR3nt: TGCGCCAGCAGTACGGCGGGAGAGGGCACAGATACGCAGTATTTT; j_gene: TRBJ2-3; d_gene: TRBD2; v_gene: TRBV10-2; abundance: -
CDR3aa: CASSLSVTVDYGYTF; CDR3nt: TGCGCCAGCAGCTTAAGTGTGACAGTTGACTATGGCTACACCTTC; j_gene: TRBJ1-2; d_gene: -; v_gene: TRBV5-1; abundance: -
CDR3aa: CASSSDRRVDQPQHF; CDR3nt: TGTGCCAGTAGTTCCGACCGCAGGGTTGATCAGCCCCAGCATTTT; j_gene: TRBJ1-5; d_gene: -; v_gene: TRBV19; abundance: -
CDR3aa: CASSIEAGLNTEAFF; CDR3nt: TGTGCCAGTAGTATAGAGGCAGGGTTGAACACTGAAGCTTTCTTT; j_gene: TRBJ1-1; d_gene: -; v_gene: TRBV19; abundance: -
CDR3aa: CASSLVGQDLYGYTF; CDR3nt: TGTGCCAGCAGCTTAGTGGGACAGGACCTCTATGGCTACACCTTC; j_gene: TRBJ1-2; d_gene: TRBD1; v_gene: TRBV11-2; abundance: once
CDR3aa: CASSLTGGYNEQFF; CDR3nt: TGTGCCAGCAGTTTGACAGGGGGCTATAATGAGCAGTTCTTC; j_gene: TRBJ2-1; d_gene: TRBD1; v_gene: TRBV6-1; abundance: -
CDR3aa: CASSADRVRGTDTQYF; CDR3nt: TGCGCCAGCAGCGCCGACAGGGTACGGGGCACAGATACGCAGTATTTT; j_gene: TRBJ2-3; d_gene: TRBD1; v_gene: TRBV5-1; abundance: -
CDR3aa: CSVQGAMNTEAFF; CDR3nt: TGCAGCGTTCAAGGGGCCATGAACACTGAAGCTTTCTTT; j_gene: TRBJ1-1; d_gene: -; v_gene: TRBV29-1; abundance: -